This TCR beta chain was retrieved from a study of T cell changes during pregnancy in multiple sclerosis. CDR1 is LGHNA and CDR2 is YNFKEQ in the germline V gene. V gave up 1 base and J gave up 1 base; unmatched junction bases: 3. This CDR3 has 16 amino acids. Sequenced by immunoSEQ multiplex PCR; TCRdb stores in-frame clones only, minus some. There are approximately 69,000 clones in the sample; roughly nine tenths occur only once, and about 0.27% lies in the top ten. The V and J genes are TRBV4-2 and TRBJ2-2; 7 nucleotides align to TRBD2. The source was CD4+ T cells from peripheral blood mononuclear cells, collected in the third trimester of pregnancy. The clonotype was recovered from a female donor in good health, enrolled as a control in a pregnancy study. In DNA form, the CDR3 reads TGTGCCAGCAGCCAAGTCTTAGCGGGGAACACCGGGGAGCTGTTTTTT. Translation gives CASSQVLAGNTGELFF.